The 10 T cell receptor beta chains below come from one sample, sequenced in a study of low-dose radiotherapy and immunotherapy resistance in tumors. Both TCRalpha and TCRbeta chains were reverse transcribed with V-gene-specific primers. The authors ran about 18 PCR cycles to amplify TCRs with a constant-region primer and V-primer adapter. Using its own MiXCR run on the reads, TCRdb lists one record per CDR3 protein. The table lists 8,300 or so distinct CDR3 sequences, 61% of them singletons. These receptors came from a human donor with advanced metastatic prostate, ovarian, gallbladder or colorectal cancer (not recorded which). This table probably holds off-target reads from a library built for another chain.

To note about this clonotype: Compared with germline, one end of the junction differs, possibly owing to a read error. The V call is TRBV5-4, the J call TRBJ1-5, with D perhaps TRBD1 (6 bases). This CDR3 spans 12 amino acids. Per germline, CDR1 SGHNT and CDR2 YYREEE (reference sequence). The CDR3 sequence is CASSLAGGHPLF. DNA of the CDR3: TGTGCCAGCAGCTTGGCCGGGGGACATCCTCTTTTT.

This clonotype has only a few counts. The V and J genes are TRBV19 and TRBJ2-5; TRBD2 agrees at 10 bases. V lost 4 bases and J lost 5; bases outside the gene matches: 7. The CDR3 covers 15 residues. Germline lookup yields CDR1 LNHDA and CDR2 SQIVND (reference sequence). As DNA, the CDR3 is TGTGCCAGTAGTAAGAAGCGGGGGGGCCCTGAGACCCAGTACTTC. Protein product: CASSKKRGGPETQYF.

This clonotype came up once. The chain recombines TRBV3-1 with TRBJ2-7; D is unclear. Trimming took 2 bases from V and 5 from J, leaving 10 bases between them. The V gene's germline CDR1 is LGHDT and CDR2 YNNKEL (reference sequence). The CDR3 loop spans 13 amino acids. The CDR3 spells CASSQLDPNEQYF. The CDR3 nucleotides read TGTGCCAGCAGCCAACTAGACCCGAACGAGCAGTACTTC.

The chain employs TRBV5-3 and TRBJ2-5; 9 bases align to TRBD1. Being an ORF, TRBV5-3 has a function that is uncertain. The trim removed 8 bases at V and 3 bases at J, leaving 11 bases unmatched. The CDR3 is 15 residues long. Here the CDR3 DNA reads TGTGCCAGCAAAAGCCCGGGACAGGGCGAAGAGACCCAGTACTTC. It encodes CASKSPGQGEETQYF.

The chain uses TRBV18 and TRBJ1-5; TRBD1 matches 8 bases. From germline, CDR1 is KGHSH and CDR2 LQKENI. The length of the CDR3 is 16 residues. The J segment lost 3 bases and the V segment lost 3 bases, leaving 7 bases of the junction unmatched. The CDR3 region is CASSPEDRGYNQPQHF. Written as DNA, the CDR3 is TGTGCCAGCTCACCCGAAGACAGGGGCTACAATCAGCCCCAGCATTTT.

This clonotype has a single count. The rearrangement joins TRBV7-8 to TRBJ1-4; D gene unclear. This CDR3 spans 15 amino acids. Germline V gene data show CDR1 as SGHVS and CDR2 as FQNEAQ. The V end was cut by 5 bases, the J end by 0 bases, with 10 bases between. This CDR3 is CASSRRPATNEKLFF. DNA of the CDR3: TGTGCCAGCAGCCGCCGGCCAGCAACTAATGAAAAACTGTTTTTT.

V usage is TRBV2 and J usage is TRBJ1-6, with 11 bases identical to TRBD1. The CDR3 covers 15 residues. Trimming took 8 bases from V and 7 from J; bases not matched to a gene: 7. CDR1 and CDR2 from the germline V gene are SNHLY and FYNNEI. The CDR3 bases are TGTGCCAGCTCGGGACAGGGGGACGTCAATTCACCCCTCCACTTT. Amino acids: CASSGQGDVNSPLHF.

The chain carries TRBV6-2 or TRBV6-3 and TRBJ2-7, with TRBD2 matching over 8 bases. Trimming at V came to 7 bases and at J to 4 bases, leaving 9 bases not matched to a gene. Germline CDR1 is MNHEY and CDR2 is SVGEGT. The CDR3 runs to 14 residues. In DNA, the CDR3 is TGTGCCAGCACAAGGAGCGGGAGAGGTTACGAGCAGTACTTC. It specifies CASTRSGRGYEQYF.

This chain joins TRBV2 and TRBJ2-3, with D possibly TRBD1 on 6 matching bases. Germline V CDR1 and CDR2: SNHLY, FYNNEI. The CDR3 is made up of 14 amino acids. CDR3 protein: CAAKPGASTDTQYF. The CDR3 DNA follows: TGTGCAGCTAAACCAGGGGCTAGCACAGATACGCAGTATTTT.

The V and J genes are TRBV27 and TRBJ2-2, with D hard to call. V was cut by 0 bases and J by 6 bases, with 5 bases left in between. The CDR3 sequence is 13 residues long. Germline V lookup: CDR1 MNHEY, CDR2 SMNVEV (reference sequence). As DNA, the CDR3 is TGTGCCAGCAGTTTATCCCATCCCGGGGAGCTGTTTTTT. This translates into CASSLSHPGELFF.